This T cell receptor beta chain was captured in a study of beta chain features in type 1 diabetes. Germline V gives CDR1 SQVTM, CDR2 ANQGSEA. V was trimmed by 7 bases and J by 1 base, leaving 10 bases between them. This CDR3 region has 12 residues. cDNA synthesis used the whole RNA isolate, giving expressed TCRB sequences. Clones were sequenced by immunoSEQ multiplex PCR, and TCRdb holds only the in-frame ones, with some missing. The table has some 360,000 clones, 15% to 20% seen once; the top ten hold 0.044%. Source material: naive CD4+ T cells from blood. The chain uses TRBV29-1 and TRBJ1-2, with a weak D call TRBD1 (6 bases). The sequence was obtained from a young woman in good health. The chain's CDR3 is CSARQDNYGYTF. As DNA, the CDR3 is TGCAGCGCCAGACAGGATAACTATGGCTACACCTTC.